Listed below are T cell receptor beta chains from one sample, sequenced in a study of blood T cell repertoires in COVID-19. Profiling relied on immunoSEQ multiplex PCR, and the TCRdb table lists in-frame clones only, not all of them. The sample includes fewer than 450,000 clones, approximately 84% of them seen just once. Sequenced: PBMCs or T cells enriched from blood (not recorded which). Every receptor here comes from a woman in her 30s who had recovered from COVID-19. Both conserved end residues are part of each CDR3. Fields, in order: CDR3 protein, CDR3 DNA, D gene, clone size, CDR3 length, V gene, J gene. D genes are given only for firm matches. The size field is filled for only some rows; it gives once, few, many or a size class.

cdr3_aa: CASSPGGSPGQPQHF
cdr3_nt: TGTGCCAGCAGCCCAGGGGGGTCCCCGGGGCAGCCCCAGCATTTT
d_call: TRBD1
clone_size: -
cdr3_length: 15
v_call: TRBV9
j_call: TRBJ1-5

cdr3_aa: CASRGVTYEQYF
cdr3_nt: TGTGCCAGCAGGGGAGTAACCTACGAGCAGTACTTC
d_call: -
clone_size: -
cdr3_length: 12
v_call: TRBV6-5
j_call: TRBJ2-7

cdr3_aa: CASSLDGQRYEQYF
cdr3_nt: TGTGCCAGCAGCTTAGATGGACAGCGATACGAGCAGTACTTC
d_call: -
clone_size: -
cdr3_length: 14
v_call: TRBV7-2
j_call: TRBJ2-7

cdr3_aa: CASSESPGGHGYTF
cdr3_nt: TGTGCCAGCAGTGAATCGCCAGGGGGCCATGGCTACACCTTC
d_call: TRBD1
clone_size: once
cdr3_length: 14
v_call: TRBV2
j_call: TRBJ1-2

cdr3_aa: CASSPGLGGSYNEQFF
cdr3_nt: TGTGCCAGCAGCCCGGGACTAGGTGGCTCCTACAATGAGCAGTTCTTC
d_call: TRBD2
clone_size: -
cdr3_length: 16
v_call: TRBV6-2/TRBV6-3
j_call: TRBJ2-1

cdr3_aa: CASSYSRTGGETQYF
cdr3_nt: TGTGCCAGCAGTTACTCGCGGACAGGGGGGGAGACCCAGTACTTC
d_call: TRBD1
clone_size: -
cdr3_length: 15
v_call: TRBV6-5
j_call: TRBJ2-5

cdr3_aa: CASSLDRGQGETQYF
cdr3_nt: TGTGCCAGCAGCTTAGACAGGGGGCAGGGGGAGACCCAGTACTTC
d_call: TRBD1
clone_size: -
cdr3_length: 15
v_call: TRBV7-8
j_call: TRBJ2-5

cdr3_aa: CSVAGSNQPQHF
cdr3_nt: TGCAGCGTTGCGGGAAGCAATCAGCCCCAGCATTTT
d_call: -
clone_size: -
cdr3_length: 12
v_call: TRBV29-1
j_call: TRBJ1-5

cdr3_aa: CASSRDRGRSGVKEFF
cdr3_nt: TGTGCCAGCAGCCGGGACAGGGGGAGATCGGGGGTCAAGGAGTTCTTC
d_call: TRBD1
clone_size: -
cdr3_length: 16
v_call: TRBV28
j_call: TRBJ2-1

cdr3_aa: CASREQVPPGAFF
cdr3_nt: TGTGCCAGCAGGGAACAGGTCCCGCCCGGAGCTTTCTTT
d_call: -
clone_size: -
cdr3_length: 13
v_call: TRBV28
j_call: TRBJ1-1

cdr3_aa: CASSPSSRGLRGGYTF
cdr3_nt: TGTGCCAGCTCACCGTCATCAAGGGGCCTGCGGGGTGGCTACACCTTC
d_call: -
clone_size: -
cdr3_length: 16
v_call: TRBV18
j_call: TRBJ1-2

cdr3_aa: CASSHSKFQRGQETQYF
cdr3_nt: TGTGCCAGCAGCCACTCTAAGTTCCAGCGGGGCCAAGAGACCCAGTACTTC
d_call: TRBD2
clone_size: -
cdr3_length: 17
v_call: TRBV3-1/TRBV3-2
j_call: TRBJ2-5

cdr3_aa: CASSRQGPGNEQFF
cdr3_nt: TGTGCCAGTAGCCGACAGGGGCCGGGCAATGAGCAGTTCTTC
d_call: TRBD1
clone_size: -
cdr3_length: 14
v_call: TRBV19
j_call: TRBJ2-1

cdr3_aa: CASSLGLAITDTQYF
cdr3_nt: TGTGCCAGCAGCCTCGGGCTAGCGATCACAGATACGCAGTATTTT
d_call: -
clone_size: -
cdr3_length: 15
v_call: TRBV7-9
j_call: TRBJ2-3

cdr3_aa: CASSQERPQGFPTQYF
cdr3_nt: TGCGCCAGCAGCCAAGAACGCCCACAGGGATTTCCGACCCAGTACTTC
d_call: -
clone_size: once
cdr3_length: 16
v_call: TRBV4-1
j_call: TRBJ2-5

cdr3_aa: CASSVAIADTQYF
cdr3_nt: TGTGCCAGCAGCGTAGCTATCGCCGATACGCAGTATTTT
d_call: -
clone_size: -
cdr3_length: 13
v_call: TRBV9
j_call: TRBJ2-3

cdr3_aa: CASSLAAVRSETQYF
cdr3_nt: TGTGCCAGCAGCTTAGCGGCGGTCCGATCGGAGACCCAGTACTTC
d_call: -
clone_size: -
cdr3_length: 15
v_call: TRBV7-6
j_call: TRBJ2-5

cdr3_aa: CASSISPRGGGTEAFF
cdr3_nt: TGTGCCAGTAGTATAAGTCCCAGGGGAGGGGGTACTGAAGCTTTCTTT
d_call: -
clone_size: few
cdr3_length: 16
v_call: TRBV19
j_call: TRBJ1-1

cdr3_aa: CASFPGVNQPQHF
cdr3_nt: TGTGCCAGCTTCCCGGGGGTTAATCAGCCCCAGCATTTT
d_call: -
clone_size: -
cdr3_length: 13
v_call: TRBV28
j_call: TRBJ1-5

cdr3_aa: CASSPLASIETQYF
cdr3_nt: TGTGCCAGCAGCCCCCTGGCTAGCATAGAGACCCAGTACTTC
d_call: -
clone_size: -
cdr3_length: 14
v_call: TRBV7-9
j_call: TRBJ2-5

cdr3_aa: CASSSPQGNSGELFF
cdr3_nt: TGTGCCAGCAGCTCCCCACAGGGTAATAGCGGGGAGCTGTTTTTT
d_call: -
clone_size: -
cdr3_length: 15
v_call: TRBV7-2
j_call: TRBJ2-2

cdr3_aa: CASSSGGGGNQPQHF
cdr3_nt: TGTGCCAGCAGCTCGGGGGGAGGGGGCAATCAGCCCCAGCATTTT
d_call: -
clone_size: -
cdr3_length: 15
v_call: TRBV7-6
j_call: TRBJ1-5

cdr3_aa: CASSSWGRGQVYGYTF
cdr3_nt: TGTGCCAGCAGCTCGTGGGGCAGGGGGCAGGTCTATGGCTACACCTTC
d_call: TRBD1
clone_size: -
cdr3_length: 16
v_call: TRBV13
j_call: TRBJ1-2

cdr3_aa: CASRYRDTNRKELFF
cdr3_nt: TGTGCCAGCAGGTACCGGGACACTAACAGGAAGGAACTGTTTTTT
d_call: -
clone_size: -
cdr3_length: 15
v_call: TRBV6-5
j_call: TRBJ1-4

cdr3_aa: CASSLQEPNTEAFF
cdr3_nt: TGCGCCAGCAGCTTACAGGAACCGAACACTGAAGCTTTCTTT
d_call: -
clone_size: -
cdr3_length: 14
v_call: TRBV5-1
j_call: TRBJ1-1

cdr3_aa: CASTLRQFADGYTF
cdr3_nt: TGTGCCAGCACCCTGAGGCAGTTTGCCGATGGCTACACCTTC
d_call: -
clone_size: once
cdr3_length: 14
v_call: TRBV2
j_call: TRBJ1-2

cdr3_aa: CASDGTGSSYNEQFF
cdr3_nt: TGTGCCAGCGACGGGACAGGTTCCTCCTACAATGAGCAGTTCTTC
d_call: TRBD1
clone_size: -
cdr3_length: 15
v_call: TRBV2
j_call: TRBJ2-1

cdr3_aa: CASRPGLLISYEQYF
cdr3_nt: TGTGCCAGCAGACCCGGACTGTTGATCTCCTACGAGCAGTACTTC
d_call: -
clone_size: -
cdr3_length: 15
v_call: TRBV2
j_call: TRBJ2-7

cdr3_aa: CASSPAGTLVELFF
cdr3_nt: TGTGCCAGTAGCCCCGCCGGGACATTGGTCGAACTGTTTTTT
d_call: -
clone_size: -
cdr3_length: 14
v_call: TRBV19
j_call: TRBJ1-4

cdr3_aa: CASFYGQGAWKAFF
cdr3_nt: TGTGCCAGCTTCTACGGACAGGGGGCCTGGAAAGCTTTCTTT
d_call: TRBD1
clone_size: -
cdr3_length: 14
v_call: TRBV25-1
j_call: TRBJ1-1

cdr3_aa: CASSYRARGGTDTQYF
cdr3_nt: TGTGCCAGCAGTTACAGAGCCCGGGGGGGCACAGATACGCAGTATTTT
d_call: TRBD2
clone_size: -
cdr3_length: 16
v_call: TRBV6-5
j_call: TRBJ2-3

cdr3_aa: CASSPTGSTTDTQYF
cdr3_nt: TGTGCCAGCAGCCCGACAGGGTCCACCACAGATACGCAGTATTTT
d_call: TRBD1
clone_size: -
cdr3_length: 15
v_call: TRBV7-9
j_call: TRBJ2-3

cdr3_aa: CASSARDRGRRYTF
cdr3_nt: TGTGCCAGCAGCGCCCGGGACAGGGGGCGACGATACACCTTC
d_call: TRBD1
clone_size: -
cdr3_length: 14
v_call: TRBV3-1/TRBV3-2
j_call: TRBJ1-2

cdr3_aa: CASSPDSNTEAFF
cdr3_nt: TGTGCCAGCAGCCCCGACAGTAACACTGAAGCTTTCTTT
d_call: -
clone_size: -
cdr3_length: 13
v_call: TRBV3-1/TRBV3-2
j_call: TRBJ1-1

cdr3_aa: CASSLRQGARGSPLHF
cdr3_nt: TGTGCCAGCAGTCTGCGACAGGGGGCCAGGGGATCACCCCTCCACTTT
d_call: TRBD1
clone_size: -
cdr3_length: 16
v_call: TRBV13
j_call: TRBJ1-6

cdr3_aa: CASKDRGIGYGYTF
cdr3_nt: TGTGCCAGTAAGGATCGGGGAATCGGATATGGCTACACCTTC
d_call: -
clone_size: -
cdr3_length: 14
v_call: TRBV19
j_call: TRBJ1-2

cdr3_aa: CASSLLLGQTYEQYF
cdr3_nt: TGTGCCAGCAGTTTGTTATTGGGACAGACCTACGAGCAGTACTTC
d_call: TRBD1
clone_size: -
cdr3_length: 15
v_call: TRBV28
j_call: TRBJ2-7

cdr3_aa: CASSTPGGYYGYTF
cdr3_nt: TGTGCCAGCAGTACACCAGGGGGCTACTATGGCTACACCTTC
d_call: TRBD1
clone_size: -
cdr3_length: 14
v_call: TRBV28
j_call: TRBJ1-2

cdr3_aa: CASSPRGRETQYF
cdr3_nt: TGTGCCAGCTCACCAAGGGGTCGAGAGACCCAGTACTTC
d_call: -
clone_size: -
cdr3_length: 13
v_call: TRBV18
j_call: TRBJ2-5

cdr3_aa: CASSFGDNEQFF
cdr3_nt: TGCGCCAGCAGCTTCGGGGACAATGAGCAGTTCTTC
d_call: -
clone_size: -
cdr3_length: 12
v_call: TRBV5-1
j_call: TRBJ2-1

cdr3_aa: CAWSRGQGVNEQYF
cdr3_nt: TGTGCCTGGAGTAGGGGGCAGGGAGTGAACGAGCAGTACTTC
d_call: TRBD1
clone_size: -
cdr3_length: 14
v_call: TRBV30
j_call: TRBJ2-7

cdr3_aa: CASSQGGGGRLHEQFF
cdr3_nt: TGTGCCAGCAGCCAGGGCGGCGGGGGCCGGCTGCATGAGCAGTTCTTC
d_call: -
clone_size: -
cdr3_length: 16
v_call: TRBV11-3
j_call: TRBJ2-1

cdr3_aa: CASSSGGGFGYTF
cdr3_nt: TGTGCCAGCAGTTCAGGGGGAGGTTTTGGCTACACCTTC
d_call: TRBD1
clone_size: -
cdr3_length: 13
v_call: TRBV28
j_call: TRBJ1-2

cdr3_aa: CASSQDGITGSPLHF
cdr3_nt: TGTGCCAGCAGCCAAGACGGTATAACGGGGTCACCCCTCCACTTT
d_call: -
clone_size: -
cdr3_length: 15
v_call: TRBV3-1/TRBV3-2
j_call: TRBJ1-6

cdr3_aa: CASQPGGMSGMNSPLHF
cdr3_nt: TGTGCCAGCCAACCAGGAGGGATGTCCGGTATGAATTCACCCCTCCACTTT
d_call: -
clone_size: -
cdr3_length: 17
v_call: TRBV27
j_call: TRBJ1-6